These 12 T cell receptor beta chains were sequenced from one sample in a study of tumor and adjacent non-tumor tissue in lung cancer. RNA was extracted from bulk tissue without any cell sorting. Distant lung tissue was collected more than 3 cm away from the tumor edge. TCRbeta libraries were built with three rounds of nested PCR, modified from ARM-PCR. MiXCR, applied by TCRdb to the multiplex PCR reads, yields one record per CDR3 protein. The repertoire holds around 80,000 distinct CDR3 sequences, with approximately 80% as singletons. The specimen was distant non-tumor lung tissue. These receptors all come from a man in his sixties with non-small cell lung cancer.

This clonotype was observed a few times. This chain joins TRBV10-3 and TRBJ1-6, with 8 positions matching TRBD1. The V gene's germline CDR1 is ENHRY and CDR2 SYGVKD. After removal of 11 bases from V and 7 bases from J, the junction contained 4 bases not matched to a gene. This CDR3 spans 12 amino acids. This CDR3 reads CAAQGGNSPLHF. For the CDR3, the DNA is TGTGCCGCACAGGGGGGCAATTCACCCCTCCACTTT.

About this clonotype itself: One base away lies a much larger clone, so this may be a sequencing read error. This rearrangement joins TRBV6-5 to TRBJ1-1, with 9 bases identical to TRBD1. CDR3 length: 15 residues. Trimming at V came to 6 bases and at J to 3 bases, leaving 8 bases not matched to a gene. Looked up from germline, CDR1 is MNHEY and CDR2 is SVGAGI. Here the CDR3 reads CASSWTGAGDTEAFF. The CDR3 coding sequence is TGTGCCAGCAGCTGGACAGGGGCGGGCGACACTGAAGCTTTCTTT.

Turning to this clonotype: The junction differs from germline at one of its ends, possibly a read error. The chain has TRBV29-1 and TRBJ1-1; D unresolved. From germline, CDR1 is SQVTM and CDR2 ANQGSEA. The CDR3 is 12 amino acids. The CDR3 protein is CSVAVLGTEAFF. CDR3 DNA: TGTAGCGTTGCAGTTTTGGGCACTGAAGCTTTCTTT.

With respect to this clonotype: This may be a read error, as it is one base from a much larger clone. J is TRBJ2-1 and V is TRBV6-1; D possibly corresponds to TRBD2 (6 bases). The CDR3 spans 15 residues. The germline CDR1 and CDR2 sequences are MNHNS and SASEGT. V was trimmed by 6 bases and J by 8 bases, leaving 20 bases between them. The CDR3 DNA sequence: TGTGCCAGCAGAGAATGGACTTGCGGGATGCATGAGCAGTTCTTC. Protein sequence: CASREWTCGMHEQFF.

Details on this clonotype: Relative to the germline gene, one junction end is altered; a read error may explain this. The gene calls are TRBV5-5 and TRBJ2-7; D uncertain. Germline V gene data show CDR1 as SGHKS and CDR2 as YYEKEE (reference sequence). This CDR3 region has 15 residues. CDR3: CVSSLSVHGTYEQYF. The CDR3 nucleotides are TGTGTCAGCAGCTTATCAGTTCACGGAACCTACGAGCAGTACTTC.

In the case of this clonotype: No conserved phenylalanine or tryptophan is present at the end of the CDR3, so a read error is the likely explanation. The genes are TRBV11-2 and TRBJ2-5; D is possibly TRBD1 (5 bases). The CDR3 has 13 residues. From germline, CDR1 is SGHAT and CDR2 FQNNGV. The CDR3 reads CASSYIGEETQYS. CDR3 DNA sequence: TGCGCCAGCAGCTATATAGGGGAAGAGACCCAGTACTCC.

Of note for this clonotype: It is unclear where the CDR3 begins or ends on the DNA, so no DNA is shown, and the CDR3 is as TCRdb lists it. The V and J genes are TRBV11-3 and TRBJ2-1; the listed D gene, TRBD1, was not tested against the DNA. Both ends counted, the CDR3 spans 15 residues. CDR1 is SGHNT, CDR2 YENEEA, per germline. This CDR3 is CASSYFGTGANEHYF.

About this clonotype: A much larger clone lies one base from this, so it may be a read error. V usage is TRBV19 and J usage is TRBJ1-1; 7 bases match TRBD1. V was clipped by 6 bases and J by 4 bases; unmatched bases: 8. CDR3 length: 14 residues. CDR1 LNHDA and CDR2 SQIVND come from the germline V gene (reference sequence). CDR3 in DNA: TGTGCCAGTAGCCGACAGGGAACGGGCACTGAAGCTTTCTTT. It is translated as CASSRQGTGTEAFF.

To note about this clonotype: A junction end diverges from the germline sequence, so it may reflect a read error. V and J are TRBV20-1 and TRBJ1-2; no clear D. Germline V gene data show CDR1 as DFQATT and CDR2 as SNEGSKA (reference sequence). The CDR3 is made up of 12 amino acids. The CDR3 loop reads CNAIETIGGYTF. In DNA form, the CDR3 reads TGCAATGCTATAGAGACAATCGGGGGCTACACCTTC.

This clonotype was observed once. A junction boundary mismatches the germline segment, possibly from a read error. The V call is TRBV12-3 or TRBV12-4, the J call TRBJ2-3; TRBD1 is a possible D gene (5 bases). The CDR3 consists of 14 residues. The chain's CDR3 is CASSLDRPTGTQYF. In DNA, the CDR3 is TGTGCCAGCAGTTTGGATCGGCCCACAGGTACGCAGTATTTT.

Details on this clonotype: An end of the junction differs from the germline gene, which may be a read error. The V and J genes are TRBV11-2 and TRBJ1-6, with TRBD1 as a possible D gene (5 bases). The length of the CDR3 is 15 residues. Germline CDR1 and CDR2: SGHAT and FQNNGV. The CDR3 is CASSLGGDDYSPLHF. In DNA form, the CDR3 reads TGTGCCAGCAGTTTAGGAGGGGACGATTATTCACCCCTCCACTTT.

A word on this clonotype: A much more abundant neighbour one base away suggests this may be a read error. V is TRBV5-1 and J is TRBJ2-5; a weak D match, TRBD1 (5 bases). The germline gives CDR1 SGHRS, CDR2 YFSETQ. The CDR3 runs 16 residues. CDR3 in amino acids: CTSSLGPAGSEETQYF. In DNA form, the CDR3 reads TGCACCAGCAGCTTGGGTCCCGCAGGGTCCGAAGAGACCCAGTACTTC.